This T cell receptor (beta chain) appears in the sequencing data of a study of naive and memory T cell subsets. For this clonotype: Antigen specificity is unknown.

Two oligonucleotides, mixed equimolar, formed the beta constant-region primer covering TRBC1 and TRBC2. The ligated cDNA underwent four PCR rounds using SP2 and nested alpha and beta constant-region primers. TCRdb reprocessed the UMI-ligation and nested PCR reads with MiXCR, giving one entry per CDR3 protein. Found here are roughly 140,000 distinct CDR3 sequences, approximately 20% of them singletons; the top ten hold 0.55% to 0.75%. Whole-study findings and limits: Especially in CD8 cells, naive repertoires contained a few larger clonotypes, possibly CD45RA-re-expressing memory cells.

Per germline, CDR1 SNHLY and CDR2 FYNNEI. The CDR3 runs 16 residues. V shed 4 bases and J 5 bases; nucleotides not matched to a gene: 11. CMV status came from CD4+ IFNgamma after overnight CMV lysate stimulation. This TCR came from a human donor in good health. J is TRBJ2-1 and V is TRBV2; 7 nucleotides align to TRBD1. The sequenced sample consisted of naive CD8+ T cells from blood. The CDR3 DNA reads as TGTGCCAGCAGTGGTTACACGGGACAGACTCACAATGAGCAGTTCTTC. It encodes CASSGYTGQTHNEQFF.